This is a list of T cell receptor beta chains from one sample in a study of T cells in Graves' hyperthyroidism and ophthalmopathy. A single record per CDR3 protein comes from TCRdb applying MiXCR to the multiplex PCR reads. The table lists about 510,000 distinct CDR3 sequences, around 15% of them singletons. The source material was blood. These receptors originate from a woman in her forties with Graves' hyperthyroidism. CDR3s include the opening cysteine and the closing phenylalanine or tryptophan. The D gene is left open where the match is weak. Clone size is stated in some rows and not others, as once, few, many or a class when expanded.

.,TRBV7-3,TRBD2,16,TRBJ2-2,CASSGPGLEYTGELFF,TGTGCCAGCAGCGGACCGGGACTAGAGTACACCGGGGAGCTGTTTTTT
many,TRBV30,.,18,TRBJ2-7,CAWSASLGRRNRYVEQYF,TGTGCCTGGAGTGCCTCCTTAGGTCGACGGAACCGCTACGTGGAGCAGTACTTC
many,TRBV12-3/TRBV12-4,.,14,TRBJ2-3,CASSLSPSPDTQYF,TGTGCCAGCAGTTTATCCCCTAGTCCAGATACGCAGTATTTT
few,TRBV14,.,19,TRBJ2-1,CASSQDLGTGYSSYNEQFF,TGTGCCAGCAGCCAAGATCTTGGAACAGGCTATAGCTCCTACAATGAGCAGTTCTTC
few,TRBV20-1,TRBD1,16,TRBJ2-4,CSARDRTGGEKYIQYF,TGCAGTGCTAGAGACAGGACAGGGGGCGAGAAATACATTCAGTACTTC
many,TRBV7-3,.,14,TRBJ2-3,CASSLTPGAYTQYF,TGTGCCAGCAGCCTAACCCCCGGGGCGTATACGCAGTATTTT
.,TRBV6-1,TRBD1,20,TRBJ1-5,CASSGPIPGQGGGVNQPQHF,TGTGCCAGCAGTGGACCCATTCCGGGACAGGGTGGCGGTGTCAATCAGCCCCAGCATTTT
.,TRBV19,.,15,TRBJ1-5,CASSTSNGSNQPQHF,TGTGCCAGTAGTACTTCGAATGGGAGCAATCAGCCCCAGCATTTT
few,TRBV7-3,TRBD2,16,TRBJ2-3,CASSPTKREGGDTQYF,TGTGCCAGCAGTCCGACCAAGCGGGAGGGAGGAGATACGCAGTATTTT
few,TRBV5-6,.,11,TRBJ2-4,CASSSGNIQYF,TGTGCCAGCTCGTCGGGAAACATTCAGTACTTC
many,TRBV27,.,15,TRBJ2-3,CASSFGSGVGDTQYF,TGTGCCAGCAGTTTCGGTAGTGGGGTTGGTGATACGCAGTATTTT
many,TRBV28,.,16,TRBJ2-1,CASSSLGDYSYNEQFF,TGTGCCAGCAGTTCCTTGGGGGATTACTCCTACAATGAGCAGTTCTTC
.,TRBV28,.,13,TRBJ2-1,CASNTGGDNEQFF,TGTGCCAGCAATACCGGGGGAGACAATGAGCAGTTCTTC
many,TRBV10-3,.,14,TRBJ1-5,CAIRGAGANQPQHF,TGTGCCATCAGGGGAGCAGGGGCAAACCAGCCCCAGCATTTT
many,TRBV6-5,.,15,TRBJ1-2,CASSYGGGANYGYTF,TGTGCCAGCAGTTACGGGGGGGGAGCTAACTATGGCTACACCTTC
.,TRBV27,.,15,TRBJ1-5,CASSLWGEPHQPQHF,TGTGCCAGCAGTTTATGGGGGGAGCCCCATCAGCCCCAGCATTTT
.,TRBV3-1,.,16,TRBJ1-2,CASSIYGREGNYGYTF,TGTGCCAGCAGCATTTACGGGAGGGAGGGAAACTATGGCTACACCTTC
few,TRBV7-2,.,14,TRBJ2-7,CASSSGMSSYEQYF,TGTGCCAGCAGCTCAGGGATGAGCTCCTACGAGCAGTACTTC
.,TRBV7-8,.,10,TRBJ1-2,CASTRYGYTF,TGTGCCAGCACCCGATATGGCTACACCTTC
many,TRBV28,.,12,TRBJ2-7,CASSLLGLEQYF,TGTGCCAGCAGTTTATTGGGCCTCGAGCAGTACTTC
.,TRBV5-1,.,16,TRBJ2-3,CASSLGQFLRTDTQYF,TGCGCCAGCAGCCTAGGACAATTTTTGCGCACAGATACGCAGTATTTT
many,TRBV5-1,TRBD1,15,TRBJ2-7,CASTNTGTGQYEQYF,TGCGCCAGCACAAACACCGGGACAGGACAGTACGAGCAGTACTTC
many,TRBV2,TRBD2,14,TRBJ2-3,CASRGLAATDTQYF,TGTGCCAGCAGGGGACTAGCGGCCACAGATACGCAGTATTTT
once,TRBV12-3/TRBV12-4,TRBD1,16,TRBJ1-2,CASSTGTGGGNYGYTF,TGTGCCAGCAGTACCGGGACAGGGGGCGGTAACTATGGCTACACCTTC
many,TRBV5-1,.,14,TRBJ2-2,CASSLGSTAGELFF,TGCGCCAGCAGCTTGGGTTCGACGGCCGGGGAGCTGTTTTTT
.,TRBV5-6,.,16,TRBJ2-1,CASSLTSGSTNNEQFF,TGTGCCAGCAGCCTTACGTCGGGGTCAACAAACAATGAGCAGTTCTTC
many,TRBV20-1,TRBD2,14,TRBJ2-1,CSARDWAGGDEQFF,TGCAGTGCTAGAGATTGGGCGGGAGGCGATGAGCAGTTCTTC
many,TRBV12-3/TRBV12-4,.,13,TRBJ1-2,CASSLVDTWGYTF,TGTGCCAGCAGTTTAGTGGATACCTGGGGCTACACCTTC
.,TRBV3-1,.,15,TRBJ2-2,CASSQGFGVGGELFF,TGTGCCAGCAGCCAAGGTTTTGGGGTTGGCGGGGAGCTGTTTTTT
few,TRBV2,TRBD1,15,TRBJ1-3,CASSELGTGSDTIYF,TGTGCCAGCAGTGAATTGGGGACAGGGTCGGACACCATATATTTT
many,TRBV6-1,TRBD1,18,TRBJ2-1,CASSPPPGQGVSYNEQFF,TGTGCCAGCAGCCCCCCGCCGGGACAGGGGGTCTCCTACAATGAGCAGTTCTTC
few,TRBV28,TRBD1,13,TRBJ2-2,CASSTGVRGELFF,TGTGCCAGCAGCACAGGGGTAAGGGGGGAGCTGTTTTTT
many,TRBV11-2,.,16,TRBJ2-2,CASSSLGQGSTGELFF,TGTGCCAGCAGCTCATTGGGGCAGGGGAGCACCGGGGAGCTGTTTTTT
.,TRBV6-1,TRBD1,16,TRBJ1-1,CASSRPGQGPPTEAFF,TGTGCCAGCAGTAGACCGGGACAGGGACCCCCGACTGAAGCTTTCTTT
few,TRBV7-9,TRBD2,16,TRBJ2-7,CASSATGSGVSYEQYF,TGTGCCAGCAGCGCCACCGGGAGCGGGGTCTCCTACGAGCAGTACTTC
many,TRBV7-2,TRBD1,15,TRBJ2-7,CASSLEGQGAYEQYF,TGTGCCAGCAGCTTAGAGGGACAGGGGGCTTACGAGCAGTACTTC
many,TRBV3-1,TRBD1,14,TRBJ1-1,CASSSTGKNTEAFF,TGTGCCAGCAGTTCGACAGGGAAGAACACTGAAGCTTTCTTT
many,TRBV20-1,.,12,TRBJ1-2,CSDGQFAHGYTF,TGCAGTGACGGACAGTTTGCGCATGGCTACACCTTC
many,TRBV7-2,.,16,TRBJ2-7,CASSLSGTPTSYEQYF,TGTGCCAGCAGCTTATCCGGGACCCCGACCTCCTACGAGCAGTACTTC
many,TRBV30,.,12,TRBJ1-4,CAWSGGNEKLFF,TGTGCCTGGAGTGGAGGAAATGAAAAACTGTTTTTT
few,TRBV30,.,12,TRBJ2-5,CAWSAGMETQYF,TGTGCCTGGAGTGCAGGGATGGAGACCCAGTACTTC
many,TRBV7-9,.,14,TRBJ1-6,CTSSLSQGSSPLHF,TGTACCAGCAGCTTAAGTCAGGGGAGTTCACCCCTCCACTTT